The clone carrying this T cell receptor beta chain was counted a few times. This record belongs to a study of T cells in Graves' hyperthyroidism and ophthalmopathy. Study-wide background: Peripheral blood was taken when the disease was first diagnosed, before any treatment began.

CDR1 and CDR2 (germline): SQVTM, ANQGSEA. CDR3 length: 14 residues. Deletions cut 7 bases from V and 6 bases from J, with 21 bases between. With duration under 3 months, ophthalmopathy was active: Clinical Activity Score at least 3, NOSPECS at least 4. Used for diagnoses were clinical symptoms, serum thyroxine and TRAb, thyroid ultrasound and orbital computed tomography. The source of the PBMCs was about 10 ml of fresh peripheral blood. What was amplified from RNA transcripts were TCR beta CDR3 regions. The TCR CDR3 was amplified in a first-round RT-PCR using the HTBI primer set. In TCRdb, the multiplex PCR reads were re-called with MiXCR into one record per CDR3 protein. The table lists 500,000 to 750,000 distinct CDR3 sequences, around 14% of them singletons, with roughly 7.7% in the top ten.

The source material was blood. The J gene is TRBJ1-1, the V gene TRBV29-1; D is perhaps TRBD1 (6 bases). The clonotype originates from a woman between 18 and 29 years old with Graves' ophthalmopathy. CDR3 loop: CSGGEGGGVAEAFF. The CDR3 nucleotides read TGCAGCGGGGGGGAGGGGGGCGGAGTGGCTGAAGCTTTCTTT.